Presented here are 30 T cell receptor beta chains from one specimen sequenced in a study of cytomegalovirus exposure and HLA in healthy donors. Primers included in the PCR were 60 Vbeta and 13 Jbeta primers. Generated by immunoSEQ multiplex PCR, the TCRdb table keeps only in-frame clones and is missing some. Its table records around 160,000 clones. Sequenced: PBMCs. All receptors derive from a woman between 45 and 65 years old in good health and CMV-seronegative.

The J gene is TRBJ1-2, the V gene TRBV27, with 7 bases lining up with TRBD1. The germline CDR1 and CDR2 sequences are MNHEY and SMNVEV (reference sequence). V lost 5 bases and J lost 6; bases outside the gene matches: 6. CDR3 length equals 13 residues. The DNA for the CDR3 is TGTGCCAGCAGTACTGACAGGGCCAATGGCTACACCTTC. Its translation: CASSTDRANGYTF.

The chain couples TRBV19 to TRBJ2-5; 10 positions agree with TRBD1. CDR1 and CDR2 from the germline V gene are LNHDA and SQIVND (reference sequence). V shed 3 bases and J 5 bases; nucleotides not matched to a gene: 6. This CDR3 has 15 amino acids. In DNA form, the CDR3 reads TGTGCCAGTAGTATTGGGACAGGGGCTAGGGAGACCCAGTACTTC. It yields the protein CASSIGTGARETQYF.

The CDR3 spells CASSVELAGAYNAQYF. CDR3 nucleotide sequence: TGTGCCAGCAGCGTAGAACTAGCGGGGGCCTACAATGCCCAGTACTTC. The V gene is TRBV9, the J gene TRBJ2-5, with 11 nucleotides matching TRBD2. The CDR3 loop spans 16 amino acids. V shed 0 bases and J 9 bases; nucleotides not matched to a gene: 10. CDR1 and CDR2 (germline): SGDLS, YYNGEE.

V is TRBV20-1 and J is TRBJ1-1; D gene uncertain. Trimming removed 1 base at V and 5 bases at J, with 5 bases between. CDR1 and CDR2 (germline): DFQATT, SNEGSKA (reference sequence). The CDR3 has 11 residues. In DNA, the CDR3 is TGCAGTGCTAGAGTATCTACTGAAGCTTTCTTT. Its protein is CSARVSTEAFF.

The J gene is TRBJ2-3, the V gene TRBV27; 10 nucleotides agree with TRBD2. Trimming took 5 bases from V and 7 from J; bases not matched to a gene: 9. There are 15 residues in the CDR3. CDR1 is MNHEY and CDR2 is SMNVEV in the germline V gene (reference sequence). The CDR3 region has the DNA TGTGCCAGCAGTCTTGGGACTAGCGCGCCCTATACGCAGTATTTT. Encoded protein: CASSLGTSAPYTQYF.

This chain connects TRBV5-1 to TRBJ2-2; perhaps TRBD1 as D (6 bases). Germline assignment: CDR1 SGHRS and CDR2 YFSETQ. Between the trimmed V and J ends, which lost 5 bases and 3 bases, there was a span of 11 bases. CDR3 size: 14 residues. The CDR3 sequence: CASRSPGDTGELFF. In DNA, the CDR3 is TGCGCCAGCAGATCCCCAGGGGACACCGGGGAGCTGTTTTTT.

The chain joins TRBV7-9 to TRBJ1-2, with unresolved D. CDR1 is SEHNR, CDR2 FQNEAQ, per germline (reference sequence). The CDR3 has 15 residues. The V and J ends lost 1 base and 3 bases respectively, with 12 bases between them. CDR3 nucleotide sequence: TGTGCCAGCAGCTTAGTAGGATTGAGGGACTATGGCTACACCTTC. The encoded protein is CASSLVGLRDYGYTF.

CDR3 DNA sequence: TGTGCCAGCAGCCCTCTAGCGGGATCCTACAATGAGCAGTTCTTC. Translation: CASSPLAGSYNEQFF. The J gene is TRBJ2-1, the V gene TRBV6-5; 9 nucleotides line up with TRBD2. Germline V gene sequence: CDR1 MNHEY, CDR2 SVGAGI. With V trimmed by 6 bases and J by 1 base, 4 bases remained unmatched. The CDR3 consists of 15 residues.

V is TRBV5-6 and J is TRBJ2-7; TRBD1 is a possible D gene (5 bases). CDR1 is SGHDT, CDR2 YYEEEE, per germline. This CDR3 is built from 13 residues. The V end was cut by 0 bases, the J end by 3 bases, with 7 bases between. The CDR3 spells CASSLGQFYEQYF. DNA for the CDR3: TGTGCCAGCAGCTTGGGACAGTTCTACGAGCAGTACTTC. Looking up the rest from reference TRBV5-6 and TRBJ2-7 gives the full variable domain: DAGVTQSPTHLIKTRGQQVTLRCSPKSGHDTVSWYQQALGQGPQFIFQYYEEEERQRGNFPDRFSGHQFPNYSSELNVNALLLGDSALYLCASSLGQFYEQYFGPGTRLTVT.

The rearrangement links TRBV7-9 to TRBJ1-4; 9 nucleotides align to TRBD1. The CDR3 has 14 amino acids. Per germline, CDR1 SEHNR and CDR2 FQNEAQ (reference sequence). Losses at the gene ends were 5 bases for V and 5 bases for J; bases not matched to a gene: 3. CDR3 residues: CASSPGTGNEKLFF. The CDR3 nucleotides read TGTGCCAGCAGCCCTGGGACAGGGAATGAAAAACTGTTTTTT.

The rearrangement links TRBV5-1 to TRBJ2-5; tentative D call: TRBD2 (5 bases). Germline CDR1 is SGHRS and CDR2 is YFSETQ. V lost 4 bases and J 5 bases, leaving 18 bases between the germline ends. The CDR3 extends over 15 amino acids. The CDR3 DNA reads TGCGCCAGCAGCCTGGGAGCTGGGTCGAGGGAGACCCAGTACTTC. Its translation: CASSLGAGSRETQYF.

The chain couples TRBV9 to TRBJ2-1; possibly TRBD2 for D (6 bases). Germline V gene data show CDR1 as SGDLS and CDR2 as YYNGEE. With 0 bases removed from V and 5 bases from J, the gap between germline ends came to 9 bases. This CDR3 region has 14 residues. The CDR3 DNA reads TGTGCCAGCAGCGTAGGGGGACTGAACAATGAGCAGTTCTTC. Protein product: CASSVGGLNNEQFF.

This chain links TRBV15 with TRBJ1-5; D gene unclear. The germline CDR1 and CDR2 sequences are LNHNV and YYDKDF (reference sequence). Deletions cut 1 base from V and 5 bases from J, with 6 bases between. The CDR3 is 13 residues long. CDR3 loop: CATSRVGDQPQHF. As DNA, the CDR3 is TGTGCCACCAGCAGAGTCGGAGATCAGCCCCAGCATTTT.

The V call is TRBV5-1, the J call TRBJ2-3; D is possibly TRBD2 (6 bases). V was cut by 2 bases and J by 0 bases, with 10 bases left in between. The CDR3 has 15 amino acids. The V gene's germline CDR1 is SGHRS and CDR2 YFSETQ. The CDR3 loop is CASSFPGVSTDTQYF. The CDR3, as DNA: TGCGCCAGCAGCTTCCCGGGGGTTAGCACAGATACGCAGTATTTT.

For the CDR3, the DNA is TGTGCCAGTAGTATTTCAGGGGCGTTGGCCAAAAACATTCAGTACTTC. Translation gives CASSISGALAKNIQYF. This chain uses TRBV19 with TRBJ2-4, with a tentative D call TRBD1 (6 bases). V was clipped by 3 bases and J by 1 base, with 13 bases between them. From germline, CDR1 is LNHDA and CDR2 SQIVND (reference sequence). This CDR3 is built from 16 residues.

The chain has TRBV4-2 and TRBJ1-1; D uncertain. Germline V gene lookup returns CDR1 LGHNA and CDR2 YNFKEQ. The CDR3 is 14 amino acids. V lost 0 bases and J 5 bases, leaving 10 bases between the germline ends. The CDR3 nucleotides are TGTGCCAGCAGCCAAGAGCAGGTTTATACTGAAGCTTTCTTT. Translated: CASSQEQVYTEAFF.

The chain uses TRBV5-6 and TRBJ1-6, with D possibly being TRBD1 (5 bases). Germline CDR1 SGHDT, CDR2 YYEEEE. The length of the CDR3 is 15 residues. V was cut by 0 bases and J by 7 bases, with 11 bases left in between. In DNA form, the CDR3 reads TGTGCCAGCAGCTTGGTGGGGGAGGACAATTCACCCCTCCACTTT. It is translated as CASSLVGEDNSPLHF. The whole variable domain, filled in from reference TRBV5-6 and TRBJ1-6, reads DAGVTQSPTHLIKTRGQQVTLRCSPKSGHDTVSWYQQALGQGPQFIFQYYEEEERQRGNFPDRFSGHQFPNYSSELNVNALLLGDSALYLCASSLVGEDNSPLHFGNGTRLTVT.

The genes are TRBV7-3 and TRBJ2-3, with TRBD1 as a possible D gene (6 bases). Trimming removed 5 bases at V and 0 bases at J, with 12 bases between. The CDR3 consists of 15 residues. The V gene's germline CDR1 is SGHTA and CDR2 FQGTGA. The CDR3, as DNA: TGTGCCAGCAGCCCAGGGGAGACTAGCACAGATACGCAGTATTTT. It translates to CASSPGETSTDTQYF.

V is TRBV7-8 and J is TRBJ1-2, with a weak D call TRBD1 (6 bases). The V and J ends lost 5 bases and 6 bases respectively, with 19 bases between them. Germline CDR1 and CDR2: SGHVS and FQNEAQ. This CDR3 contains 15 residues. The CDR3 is CASSVRIQGIHGYTF. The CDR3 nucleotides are TGTGCCAGCAGCGTCCGGATCCAGGGGATCCATGGCTACACCTTC.

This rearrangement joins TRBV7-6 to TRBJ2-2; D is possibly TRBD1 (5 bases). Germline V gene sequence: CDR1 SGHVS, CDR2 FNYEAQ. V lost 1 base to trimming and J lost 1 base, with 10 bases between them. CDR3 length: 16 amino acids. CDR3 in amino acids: CASSLGQGGNTGELFF. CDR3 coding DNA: TGTGCCAGCAGCTTAGGGCAGGGTGGGAACACCGGGGAGCTGTTTTTT.

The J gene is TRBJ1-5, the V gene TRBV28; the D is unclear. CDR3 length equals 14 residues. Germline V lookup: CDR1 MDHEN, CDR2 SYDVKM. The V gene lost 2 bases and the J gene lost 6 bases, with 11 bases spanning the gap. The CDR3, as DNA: TGTGCCAGCAGTTTACCCCGGGGTCCTCAGCCCCAGCATTTT. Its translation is CASSLPRGPQPQHF.

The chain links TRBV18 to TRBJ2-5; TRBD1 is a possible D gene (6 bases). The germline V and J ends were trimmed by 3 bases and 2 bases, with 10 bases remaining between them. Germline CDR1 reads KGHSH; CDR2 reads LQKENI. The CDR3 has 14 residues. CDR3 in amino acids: CASSPRDKQETQYF. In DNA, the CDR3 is TGTGCCAGCTCACCTCGGGACAAACAAGAGACCCAGTACTTC.

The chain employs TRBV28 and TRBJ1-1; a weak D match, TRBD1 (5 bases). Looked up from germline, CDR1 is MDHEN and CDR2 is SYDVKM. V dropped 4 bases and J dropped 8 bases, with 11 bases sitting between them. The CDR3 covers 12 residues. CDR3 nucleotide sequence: TGTGCCAGCAGTTCCAGGGCACGAGAAGCTTTCTTT. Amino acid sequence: CASSSRAREAFF.

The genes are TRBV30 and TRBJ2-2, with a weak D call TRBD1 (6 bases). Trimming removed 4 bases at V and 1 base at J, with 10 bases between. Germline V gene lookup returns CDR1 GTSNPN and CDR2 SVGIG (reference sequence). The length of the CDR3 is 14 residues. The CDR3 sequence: CAWMDRENTGELFF. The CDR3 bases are TGTGCCTGGATGGACAGAGAGAACACCGGGGAGCTGTTTTTT.

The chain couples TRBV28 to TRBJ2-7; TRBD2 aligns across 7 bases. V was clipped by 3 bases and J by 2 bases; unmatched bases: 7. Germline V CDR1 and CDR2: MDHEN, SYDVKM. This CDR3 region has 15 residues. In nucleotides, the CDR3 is TGTGCCAGCAGTTTTTGGAGCGGGGAAACCTACGAGCAGTACTTC. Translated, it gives CASSFWSGETYEQYF.

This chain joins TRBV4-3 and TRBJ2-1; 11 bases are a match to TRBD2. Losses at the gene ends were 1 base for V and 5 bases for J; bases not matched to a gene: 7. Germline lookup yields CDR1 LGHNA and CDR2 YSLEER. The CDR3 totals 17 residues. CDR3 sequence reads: CASSQASLAGGDNEQFF. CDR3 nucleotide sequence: TGCGCCAGCAGCCAAGCTTCGCTAGCGGGAGGAGACAATGAGCAGTTCTTC.

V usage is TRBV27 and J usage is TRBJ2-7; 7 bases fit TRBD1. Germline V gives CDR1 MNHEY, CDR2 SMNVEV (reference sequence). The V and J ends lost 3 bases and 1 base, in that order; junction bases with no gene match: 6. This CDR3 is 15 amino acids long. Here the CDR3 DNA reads TGTGCCAGCAGTTTCTTACAGGGGAAATCCTACGAGCAGTACTTC. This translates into CASSFLQGKSYEQYF.

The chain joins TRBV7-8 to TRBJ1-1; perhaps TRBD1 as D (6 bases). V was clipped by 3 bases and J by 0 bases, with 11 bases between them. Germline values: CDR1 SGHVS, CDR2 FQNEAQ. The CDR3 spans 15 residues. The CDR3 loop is CASSFQQGLNTEAFF. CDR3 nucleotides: TGTGCCAGCAGCTTTCAACAGGGATTGAACACTGAAGCTTTCTTT. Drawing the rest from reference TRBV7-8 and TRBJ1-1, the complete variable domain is GAGVSQSPRYKVAKRGQDVALRCDPISGHVSLFWYQQALGQGPEFLTYFQNEAQLDKSGLPSDRFFAERPEGSVSTLKIQRTQQEDSAVYLCASSFQQGLNTEAFFGQGTRLTVV.

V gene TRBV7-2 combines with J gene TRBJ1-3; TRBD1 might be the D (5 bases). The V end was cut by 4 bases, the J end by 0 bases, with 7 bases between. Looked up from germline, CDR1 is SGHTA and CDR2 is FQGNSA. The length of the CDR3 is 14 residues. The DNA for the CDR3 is TGTGCCAGCAGCTCCAGGGCCTCTGGAAACACCATATATTTT. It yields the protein CASSSRASGNTIYF. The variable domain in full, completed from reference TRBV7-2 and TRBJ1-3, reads GAGVSQSPSNKVTEKGKDVELRCDPISGHTALYWYRQSLGQGLEFLIYFQGNSAPDKSGLPSDRFSAERTGGSVSTLTIQRTQQEDSAVYLCASSSRASGNTIYFGEGSWLTVV.

This CDR3 reads CASSSTGFSTDTQYF. The DNA of the CDR3 is TGTGCCAGCAGCTCGACAGGGTTTAGCACAGATACGCAGTATTTT. The chain links TRBV9 to TRBJ2-3; 7 bases are shared with TRBD1. CDR1 SGDLS and CDR2 YYNGEE come from the germline V gene. CDR3 length: 15 residues. With 4 bases clipped from V and 0 bases from J, the junction kept 5 bases outside the gene matches.